The clone carrying this TCR beta chain appeared a few times. The data derive from a study of early T cells in non-severe SARS-CoV-2 infection. Study as a whole: RNA in bulk from unsorted whole blood was sequenced, and chains were unpaired.

The CDR3 covers 19 residues. With V trimmed by 6 bases and J by 0 bases, 15 bases remained unmatched. CDR1 MNHEY and CDR2 SVGEGT come from the germline V gene. A single record per CDR3 protein comes from TCRdb applying MiXCR to the 5' RACE reads. Of approximately 84,000 distinct CDR3 sequences in the sample, under 15% are singletons; the top ten hold less than 6%. Material for sequencing was whole blood. This sequence joins TRBV6-2 or TRBV6-3 and TRBJ2-1, with TRBD2 matching over 9 bases. The sequence was obtained from an adult who was a healthcare worker with PCR-confirmed SARS-CoV-2 infection or an uninfected control (not recorded which). The chain's CDR3 is CASSYRPSGNNPSYNEQFF. In nucleotides, the CDR3 is TGTGCCAGCAGCTATAGGCCTAGCGGGAACAACCCCTCCTACAATGAGCAGTTCTTC.